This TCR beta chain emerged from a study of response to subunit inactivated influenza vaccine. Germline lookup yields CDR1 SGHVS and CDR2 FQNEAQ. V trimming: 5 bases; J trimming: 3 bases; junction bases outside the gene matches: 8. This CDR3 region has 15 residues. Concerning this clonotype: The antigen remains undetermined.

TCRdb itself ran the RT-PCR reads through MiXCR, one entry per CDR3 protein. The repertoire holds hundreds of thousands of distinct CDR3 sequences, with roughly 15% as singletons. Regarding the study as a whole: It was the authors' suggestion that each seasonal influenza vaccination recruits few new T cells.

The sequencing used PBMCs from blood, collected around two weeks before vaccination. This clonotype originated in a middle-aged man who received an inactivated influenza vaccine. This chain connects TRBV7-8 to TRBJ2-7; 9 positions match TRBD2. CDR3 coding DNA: TGTGCCAGCAGCGTCCTTAGCGGGGGAGTCTACGAGCAGTACTTC. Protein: CASSVLSGGVYEQYF. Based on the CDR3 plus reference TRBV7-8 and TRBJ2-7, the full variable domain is GAGVSQSPRYKVAKRGQDVALRCDPISGHVSLFWYQQALGQGPEFLTYFQNEAQLDKSGLPSDRFFAERPEGSVSTLKIQRTQQEDSAVYLCASSVLSGGVYEQYFGPGTRLTVT.